This TCR beta chain was profiled in a study of beta chain features in type 1 diabetes. Findings and limits, study-wide: There was a moderate but significant shortening of TCRB CDR3s in all four CD4+ subsets of Type 1 diabetes patients.

This clone was detected only a few times. Its antigen is not identified. cDNA synthesis used the whole RNA isolate, giving expressed TCRB sequences. Only in-frame clones appear in the TCRdb table, and some are missing; sequencing was by immunoSEQ multiplex PCR. The data hold roughly 340,000 clones, with 10% to 15% observed a single time. This receptor was taken from a young woman with type 1 diabetes. What was sequenced was naive CD4+ T cells from blood.

The CDR3 coding sequence is TGTGCCAGCAGCGTGGGGACAGAACTGAAGACCCAGTACTTC. Translated, it gives CASSVGTELKTQYF. This sequence joins TRBV7-9 and TRBJ2-5; 7 bases match TRBD1. Germline V CDR1 and CDR2: SEHNR, FQNEAQ (reference sequence). The ends lost 5 bases at V and 6 bases at J; junction bases unmatched: 9. The CDR3 is 14 amino acids.